The 3 T cell receptor beta chains in this list originate from one sample, sequenced in a study of CXCR3-negative and CXCR3-positive naive CD8 T cells. General study results and limits: TRB CDR3s of CXCR3-positive naive cells were more hydrophobic than those of CXCR3-negative naive cells.

The antigens of these receptors remain unknown. The authors made the TRB cDNA libraries by 5' RACE using UMI labels. TCRdb reprocessed the 5' RACE reads and stores each CDR3 protein as one record, lacking DNA. This listing includes some 130,000 distinct CDR3 sequences. Source material: naive CXCR3+ CD8+ T cells from blood. Documented subset: CD45RO-CCR7+CD27+CD95- naive CD8+ T cells expressing CXCR3 (TNR3+). These receptor sequences come from a human donor in good health. Some clones in this sample may be carry-over from other donors' samples.

The chain is built from TRBV28 and TRBJ2-5. This CDR3 is 11 amino acids long. Germline-derived CDR1 and CDR2 are MDHEN and SYDVKM. CDR3: CASQSEETQYF.

This chain links TRBV25-1 with TRBJ2-7; TCRdb's D gene call, TRBD1, goes unchecked for lack of DNA. Per germline, CDR1 MGHDK and CDR2 SYGVNS. The CDR3 consists of 13 residues. CDR3 region: CASKGHPSYEQYF.

The gene calls are TRBV12-3 or TRBV12-4 and TRBJ2-1; checking the TCRdb D call of TRBD1 is not possible without DNA. The CDR3 has 15 amino acids. This CDR3 is CASSFRGQGHNEQFF.